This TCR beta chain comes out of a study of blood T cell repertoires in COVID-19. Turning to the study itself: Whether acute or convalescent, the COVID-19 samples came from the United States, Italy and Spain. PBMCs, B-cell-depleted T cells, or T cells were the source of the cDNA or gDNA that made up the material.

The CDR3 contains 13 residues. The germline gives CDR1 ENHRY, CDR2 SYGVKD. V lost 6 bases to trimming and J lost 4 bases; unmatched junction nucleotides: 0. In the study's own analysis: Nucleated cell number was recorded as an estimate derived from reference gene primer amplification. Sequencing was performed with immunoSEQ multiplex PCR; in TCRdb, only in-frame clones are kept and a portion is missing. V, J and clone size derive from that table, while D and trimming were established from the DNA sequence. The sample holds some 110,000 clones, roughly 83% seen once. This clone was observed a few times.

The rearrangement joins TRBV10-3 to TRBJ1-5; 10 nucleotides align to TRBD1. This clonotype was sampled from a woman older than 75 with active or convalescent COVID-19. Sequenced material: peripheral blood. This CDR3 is CAIRGQGNQPQHF. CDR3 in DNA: TGTGCCATCAGGGGACAGGGGAATCAGCCCCAGCATTTT.